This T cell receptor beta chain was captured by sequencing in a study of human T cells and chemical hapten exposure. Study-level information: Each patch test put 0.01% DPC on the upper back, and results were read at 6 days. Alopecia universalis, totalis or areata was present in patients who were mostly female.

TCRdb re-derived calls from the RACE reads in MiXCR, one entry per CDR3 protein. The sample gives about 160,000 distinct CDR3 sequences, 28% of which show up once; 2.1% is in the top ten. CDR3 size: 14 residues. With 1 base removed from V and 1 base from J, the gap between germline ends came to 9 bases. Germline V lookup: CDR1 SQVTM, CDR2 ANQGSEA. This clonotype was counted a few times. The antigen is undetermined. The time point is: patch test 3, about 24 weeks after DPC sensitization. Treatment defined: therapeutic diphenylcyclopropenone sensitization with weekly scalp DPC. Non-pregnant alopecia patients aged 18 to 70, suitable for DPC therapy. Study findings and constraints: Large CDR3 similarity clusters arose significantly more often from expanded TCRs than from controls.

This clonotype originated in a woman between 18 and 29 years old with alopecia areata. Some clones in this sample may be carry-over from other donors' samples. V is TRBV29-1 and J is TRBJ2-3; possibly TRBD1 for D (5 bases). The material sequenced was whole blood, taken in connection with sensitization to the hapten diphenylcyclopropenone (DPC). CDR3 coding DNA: TGCAGCGTTGAAGGGGGCGGAGGCACAGATACGCAGTATTTT. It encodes CSVEGGGGTDTQYF.